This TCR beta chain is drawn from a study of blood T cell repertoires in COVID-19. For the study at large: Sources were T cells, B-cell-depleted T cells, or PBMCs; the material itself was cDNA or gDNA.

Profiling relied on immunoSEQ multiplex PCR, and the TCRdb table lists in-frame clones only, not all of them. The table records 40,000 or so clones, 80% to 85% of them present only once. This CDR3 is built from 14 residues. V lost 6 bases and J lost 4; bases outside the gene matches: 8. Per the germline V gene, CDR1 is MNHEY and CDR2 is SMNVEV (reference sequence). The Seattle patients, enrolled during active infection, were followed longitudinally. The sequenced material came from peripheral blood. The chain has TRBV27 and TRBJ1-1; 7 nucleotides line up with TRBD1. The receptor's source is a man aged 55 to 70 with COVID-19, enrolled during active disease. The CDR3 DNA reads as TGTGCCAGCAGAGTGACAGGGAGTGTCACTGAAGCTTTCTTT. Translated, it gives CASRVTGSVTEAFF.